The source of this T cell receptor beta chain is a study of T cell responses to AZD1222 COVID-19 vaccine. A remark on this clone: Its matching antigen is unknown.

Broader study findings: The study sampled repertoires only after the peak T cell response. Increased Spike-specific TCR breadth and depth were observed after two AZD1222 doses. Donors were mostly white British, more females; clonal diversity possibly underestimated. Seropositive at baseline were only six or seven AZD1222 recipients.

Looked up from germline, CDR1 is DFQATT and CDR2 is SNEGSKA (reference sequence). V was trimmed by 3 bases and J by 7 bases, leaving 12 bases between them. The CDR3 has 12 amino acids. Only in-frame clones appear in the TCRdb table, and some are missing; sequencing was by immunoSEQ multiplex PCR. The sample holds more than 95,000 clones, more than 75% seen once. Source: peripheral blood, taken 28 days after the second AZD1222 dose. The rearrangement uses TRBV20-1 and TRBJ1-1; possibly TRBD1 for D (5 bases). This TCR came from an adult who received the AZD1222 COVID-19 vaccine. CDR3 coding DNA: TGCAGTGCTAGTTGGAGGGACCGTGAAGCTTTCTTT. Its protein is CSASWRDREAFF.